This T cell receptor (beta chain) came from a study of T-cell memory formation after mild COVID-19. Overall study findings and caveats: Largely, contracting CD4+ clones fell within CM and EM, and contracting CD8+ clones within EMRA.

Note on this clonotype: Its specificity is unknown.

This CDR3 spans 13 amino acids. Germline values: CDR1 DFQATT, CDR2 SNEGSKA (reference sequence). Trimming cost V 6 bases and J 9 bases; bases outside gene matches: 9. Sample barcodes and UMIs were carried by the TCR alpha and TCR beta cDNA libraries that 5'RACE generated with constant-segment primers. TCRdb reprocessed the 5' RACE reads via MiXCR and lists one record per CDR3 protein. Of about 58,000 distinct CDR3 sequences in the sample, roughly 25% were seen once. The sequenced material came from PBMCs or a T cell subset sorted from them (not recorded which). V gene TRBV20-1 combines with J gene TRBJ2-1; 9 bases agree with TRBD1. The receptor's source is a man between 18 and 29 years old who had mild COVID-19 (a few samples of this study predate the infection). Cell type and time point are not known. CDR3: CSAPGQGLIEQFF. Here the CDR3 DNA reads TGCAGTGCCCCGGGACAGGGACTAATTGAGCAGTTCTTC.